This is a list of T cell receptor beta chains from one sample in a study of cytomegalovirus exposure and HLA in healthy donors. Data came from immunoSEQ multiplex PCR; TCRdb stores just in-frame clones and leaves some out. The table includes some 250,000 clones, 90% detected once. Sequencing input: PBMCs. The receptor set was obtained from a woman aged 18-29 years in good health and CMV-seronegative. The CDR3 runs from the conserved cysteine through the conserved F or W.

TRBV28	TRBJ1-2	CASSPTPIRDREYGYTF
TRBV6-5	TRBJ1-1	CASSYTGTEAFF
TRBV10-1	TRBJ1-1	CASSESTEGGGTEAFF
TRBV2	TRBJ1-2	CASSESGVNYGYTF
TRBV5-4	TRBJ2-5	CASSRRLLAVEETQYF
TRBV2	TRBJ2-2	CASSRGTRRSGELFF
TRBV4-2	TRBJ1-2	CASSQVLIRGWDYGYTF
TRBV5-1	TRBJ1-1	CASSLGVNTEAFF
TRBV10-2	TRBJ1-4	CASSEFGRFATNEKLFF
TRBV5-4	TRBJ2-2	CASFPGGIPGELFF
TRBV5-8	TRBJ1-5	CASSLAGQGGHQPQHF
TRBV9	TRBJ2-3	CASSVDRALDTQYF
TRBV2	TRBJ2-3	CASRNLAGDTDTQYF
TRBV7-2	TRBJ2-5	CASSLDGTGFWETQYF
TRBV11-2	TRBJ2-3	CASSLGLAGGRGDTQYF
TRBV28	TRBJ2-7	CASRTGGWASYEQYF
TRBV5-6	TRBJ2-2	CASSLGQGFFTGELFF
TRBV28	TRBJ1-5	CASSPGGDYSNQPQHF
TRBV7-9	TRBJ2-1	CASSFGDRAYNEQFF
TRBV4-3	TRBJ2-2	CASSQDSPGSVTGELFF
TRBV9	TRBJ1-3	CASSVASGQGSGNTIYF
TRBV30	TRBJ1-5	CAWSGQSNQPQHF
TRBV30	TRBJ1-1	CAWIPEGWNTEAFF
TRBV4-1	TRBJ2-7	CASSHGTGEGYEQYF
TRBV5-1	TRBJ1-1	CASSAGQGGTEAFF
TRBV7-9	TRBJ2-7	CASSPRDSYYEQYF
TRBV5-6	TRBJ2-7	CASGTMAGYYEQYF
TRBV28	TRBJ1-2	CASSPTGLWGYTF
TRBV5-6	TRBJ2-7	CASSLGQPAYEQYF
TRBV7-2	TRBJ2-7	CASSSWTGAYEQYF
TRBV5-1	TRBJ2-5	CASSLASNLQETQYF
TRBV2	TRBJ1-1	CASRGPMNTEAFF
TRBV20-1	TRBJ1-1	CSTDEGTEAFF
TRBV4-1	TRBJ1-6	CASSQIGAQGRSPLHF
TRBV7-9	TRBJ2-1	CASSLVGRDYYNEQFF
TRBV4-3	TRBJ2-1	CASSQEWLAGVSSYNEQFF
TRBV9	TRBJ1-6	CASSAPIQEGETYNSPLHF
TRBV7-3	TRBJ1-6	CASSSVNSNSPLHF
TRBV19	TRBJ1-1	CASSTPGRGGGTEAFF
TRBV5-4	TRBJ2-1	CASSPEEGRSYNEQFF
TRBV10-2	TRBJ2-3	CASSLGLAGSTDTQYF
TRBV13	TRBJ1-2	CASSLYWTFYGYTF
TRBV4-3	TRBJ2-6	CASSHGGQGISGANVLTF
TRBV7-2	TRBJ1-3	CASSLEYRTDGNTIYF
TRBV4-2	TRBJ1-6	CASSQAGTGYSPLHF
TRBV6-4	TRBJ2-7	CASSITGGGEQYF
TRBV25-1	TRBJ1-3	CASSVGQGAGNTIYF
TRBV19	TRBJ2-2	CASSMGPGRGNTGELFF
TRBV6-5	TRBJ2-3	CASSVQGGLTDTQYF
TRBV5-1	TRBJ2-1	CASSQGYEQFF
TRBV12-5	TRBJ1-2	CASRSAYGYTF
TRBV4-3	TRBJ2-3	CASSPGGGGTQYF
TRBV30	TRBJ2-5	CAWTRETQYF
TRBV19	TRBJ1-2	CASSIGGQGPSNYGYTF
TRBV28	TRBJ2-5	CASSSRDSRQETQYF
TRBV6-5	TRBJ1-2	CASSPFGTDYGYTF
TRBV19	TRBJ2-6	CASNGQAAGANVLTF
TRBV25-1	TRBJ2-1	CASSPRGQNEQFF